One TCR beta chain is described in this entry. This sample was taken from a study of T cell responses to AZD1222 COVID-19 vaccine. V dropped 7 bases and J dropped 2; count of bases not matched to a gene: 8. Germline CDR1 and CDR2: MNHEY and SVGAGI. The CDR3 sequence is 15 residues long. The repertoire was sequenced with immunoSEQ multiplex PCR; TCRdb's copy has only in-frame clones and lacks some. The repertoire consists of fewer than 200,000 clones, with approximately 89% occurring once and the leading ten covering about 1.7%. The sample consisted of peripheral blood, taken 28 days after the second AZD1222 dose. The chain is built from TRBV6-5 and TRBJ1-5; 7 bases are shared with TRBD1. The receptor's source is an adult who received the AZD1222 COVID-19 vaccine. The CDR3 DNA sequence: TGTGCCAGCACTCCCAGGGGGTCCGGCAATCAGCCCCAGCATTTT. Translated, it gives CASTPRGSGNQPQHF.